This T cell receptor (beta chain) derives from a study of cytomegalovirus exposure and HLA in healthy donors. Points from the study as a whole: For most TCR beta V segments, an earlier analysis put the productive rate at about 87% or about 30% of the time.

The CDR3 is 12 residues long. Germline CDR1 MNHNY, CDR2 SVGAGI (reference sequence). J was trimmed by 4 bases and V by 8 bases; bases with no gene match: 4. In regard to this clone: Its antigen is not known.

Primers for the PCR totalled 60 Vbeta and 13 Jbeta. Data came from immunoSEQ multiplex PCR; TCRdb stores just in-frame clones and leaves some out. Among under 200,000 clones, approximately 11% were seen once, and the ten largest hold more than 7%. The sample taken for sequencing was PBMCs. This clonotype was sampled from a man aged 50-59 years in good health and CMV-seropositive. This chain joins TRBV6-6 and TRBJ2-5; 7 bases align to TRBD2. CDR3 nucleotide sequence: TGTGCCAGCCTCCCGGGAGGAGAGACCCAGTACTTC. It yields the protein CASLPGGETQYF.